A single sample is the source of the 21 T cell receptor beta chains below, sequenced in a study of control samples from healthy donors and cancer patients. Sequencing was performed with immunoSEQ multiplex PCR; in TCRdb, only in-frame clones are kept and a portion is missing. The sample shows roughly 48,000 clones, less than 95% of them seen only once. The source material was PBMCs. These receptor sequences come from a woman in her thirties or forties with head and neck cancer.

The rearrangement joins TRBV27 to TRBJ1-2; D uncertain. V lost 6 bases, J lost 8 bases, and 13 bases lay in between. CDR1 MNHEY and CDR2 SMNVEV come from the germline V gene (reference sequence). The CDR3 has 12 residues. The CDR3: CASSGPAGGYTF. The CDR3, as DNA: TGTGCCAGCAGCGGCCCCGCGGGCGGCTACACCTTC.

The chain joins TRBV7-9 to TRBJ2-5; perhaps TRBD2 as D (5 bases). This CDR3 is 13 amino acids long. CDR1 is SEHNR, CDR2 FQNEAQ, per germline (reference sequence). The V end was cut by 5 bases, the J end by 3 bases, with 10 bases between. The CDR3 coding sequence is TGTGCCAGCAGCAGGGAGATGGAAGAGACCCAGTACTTC. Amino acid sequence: CASSREMEETQYF.

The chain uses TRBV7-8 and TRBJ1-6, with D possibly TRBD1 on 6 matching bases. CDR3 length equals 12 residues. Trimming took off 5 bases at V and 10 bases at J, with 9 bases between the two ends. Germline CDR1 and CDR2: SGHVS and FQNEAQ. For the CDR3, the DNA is TGTGCCAGCAGCGCACAGGGCTCACCCCTCCACTTT. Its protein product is CASSAQGSPLHF.

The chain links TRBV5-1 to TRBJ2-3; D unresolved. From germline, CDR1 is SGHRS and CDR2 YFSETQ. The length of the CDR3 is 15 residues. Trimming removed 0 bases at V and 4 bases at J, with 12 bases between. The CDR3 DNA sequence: TGCGCCAGCAGCTTGGTTGGCATCCGGGCAGATACGCAGTATTTT. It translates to CASSLVGIRADTQYF.

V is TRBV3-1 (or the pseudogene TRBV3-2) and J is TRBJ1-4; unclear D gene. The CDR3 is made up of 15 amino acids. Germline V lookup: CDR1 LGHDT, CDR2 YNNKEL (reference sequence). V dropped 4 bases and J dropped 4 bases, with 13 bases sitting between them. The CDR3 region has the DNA TGTGCCAGCAGCCGCCCGGGCCGGCTTAATGAAAAACTGTTTTTT. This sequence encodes CASSRPGRLNEKLFF.

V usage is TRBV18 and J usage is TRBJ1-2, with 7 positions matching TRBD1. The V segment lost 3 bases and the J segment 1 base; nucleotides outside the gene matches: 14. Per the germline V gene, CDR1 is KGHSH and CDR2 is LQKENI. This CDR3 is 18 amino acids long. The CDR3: CASSPTRTSGGINYGYTF. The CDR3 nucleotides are TGTGCCAGCTCACCCACCAGGACATCAGGGGGGATTAACTATGGCTACACCTTC.

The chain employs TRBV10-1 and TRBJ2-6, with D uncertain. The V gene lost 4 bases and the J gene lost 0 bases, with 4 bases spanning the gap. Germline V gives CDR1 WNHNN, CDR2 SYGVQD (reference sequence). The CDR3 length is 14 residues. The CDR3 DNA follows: TGCGCCAGCAGTGGAGGCTCTGGGGCCAACGTCCTGACTTTC. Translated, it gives CASSGGSGANVLTF.

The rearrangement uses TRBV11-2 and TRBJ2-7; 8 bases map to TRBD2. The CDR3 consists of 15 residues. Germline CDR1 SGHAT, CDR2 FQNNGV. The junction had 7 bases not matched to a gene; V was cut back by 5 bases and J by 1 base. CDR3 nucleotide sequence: TGTGCCAGCAGCCCCCCATTAGCGGGATCCTACGAGCAGTACTTC. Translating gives CASSPPLAGSYEQYF.

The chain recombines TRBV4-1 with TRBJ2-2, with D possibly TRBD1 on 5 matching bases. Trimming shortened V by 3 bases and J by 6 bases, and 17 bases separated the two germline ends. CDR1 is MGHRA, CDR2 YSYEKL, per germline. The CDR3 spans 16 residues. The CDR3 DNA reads TGCGCCAGCAGCCATCCTCAGGGAAGGGTGGCCGGGGAGCTGTTTTTT. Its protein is CASSHPQGRVAGELFF.

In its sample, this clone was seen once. The CDR3 is CASNHSPMGQVNTGELFF. The CDR3 nucleotides read TGTGCCAGTAATCACTCACCCATGGGGCAGGTTAACACCGGGGAGCTGTTTTTT. This chain joins TRBV7-9 and TRBJ2-2; perhaps TRBD1 as D (5 bases). V was clipped by 9 bases and J by 2 bases, with 25 bases between them. CDR1 and CDR2 from the germline V gene are SEHNR and FQNEAQ (reference sequence). The CDR3 runs 18 residues.

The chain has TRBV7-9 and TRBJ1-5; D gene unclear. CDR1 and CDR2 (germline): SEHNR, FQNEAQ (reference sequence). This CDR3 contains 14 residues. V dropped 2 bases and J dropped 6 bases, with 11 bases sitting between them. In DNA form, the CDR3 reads TGTGCCAGCAGCTTACCCGAGTGGGCTCAGCCCCAGCATTTT. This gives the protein CASSLPEWAQPQHF.

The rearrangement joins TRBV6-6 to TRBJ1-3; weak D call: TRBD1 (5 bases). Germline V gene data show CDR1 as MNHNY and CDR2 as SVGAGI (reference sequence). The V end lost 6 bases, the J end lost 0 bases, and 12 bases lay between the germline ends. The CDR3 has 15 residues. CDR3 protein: CASRGRDLSGNTIYF. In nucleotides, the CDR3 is TGTGCCAGCAGGGGCAGGGATCTCTCTGGAAACACCATATATTTT.

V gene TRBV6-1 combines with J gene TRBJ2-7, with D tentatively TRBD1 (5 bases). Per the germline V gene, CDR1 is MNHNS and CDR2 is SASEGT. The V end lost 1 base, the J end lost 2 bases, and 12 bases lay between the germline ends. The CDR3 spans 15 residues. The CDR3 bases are TGTGCCAGCAGTGAAGAGGGGAACCTTGCCTACGAGCAGTACTTC. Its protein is CASSEEGNLAYEQYF.

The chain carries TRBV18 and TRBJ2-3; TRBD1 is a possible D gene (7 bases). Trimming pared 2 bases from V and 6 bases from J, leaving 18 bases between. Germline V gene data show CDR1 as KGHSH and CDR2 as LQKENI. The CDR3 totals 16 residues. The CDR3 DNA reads TGTGCCAGCTCACCATCGGCGCAGGGGGGTTCGGATACGCAGTATTTT. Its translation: CASSPSAQGGSDTQYF.

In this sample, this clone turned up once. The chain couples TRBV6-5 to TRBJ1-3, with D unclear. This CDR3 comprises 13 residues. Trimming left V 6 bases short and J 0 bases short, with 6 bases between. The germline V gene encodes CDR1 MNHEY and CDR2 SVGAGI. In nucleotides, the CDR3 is TGTGCCAGCAGGACGGCCTCTGGAAACACCATATATTTT. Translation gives CASRTASGNTIYF.

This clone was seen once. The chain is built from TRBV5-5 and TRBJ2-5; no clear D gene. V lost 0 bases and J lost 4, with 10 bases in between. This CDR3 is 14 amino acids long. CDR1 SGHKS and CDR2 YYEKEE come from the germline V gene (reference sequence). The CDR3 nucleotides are TGTGCCAGCAGCTTGGGGACCGGCGGAGAGACCCAGTACTTC. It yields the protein CASSLGTGGETQYF.

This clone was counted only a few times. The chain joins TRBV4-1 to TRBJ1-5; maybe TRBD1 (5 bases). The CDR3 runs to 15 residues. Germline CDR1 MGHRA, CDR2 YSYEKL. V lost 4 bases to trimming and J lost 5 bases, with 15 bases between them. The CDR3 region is CASSRTGDRDQPQHF. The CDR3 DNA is TGCGCCAGCAGCCGTACCGGAGACAGAGATCAGCCCCAGCATTTT.

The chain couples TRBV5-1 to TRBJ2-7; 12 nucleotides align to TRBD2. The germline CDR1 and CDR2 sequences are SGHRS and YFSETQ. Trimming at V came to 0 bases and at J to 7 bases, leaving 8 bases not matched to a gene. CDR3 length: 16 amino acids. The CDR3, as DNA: TGCGCCAGCAGCTTGGGGACTAGCGGGACGGCGGGAGAGCAGTACTTC. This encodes CASSLGTSGTAGEQYF.

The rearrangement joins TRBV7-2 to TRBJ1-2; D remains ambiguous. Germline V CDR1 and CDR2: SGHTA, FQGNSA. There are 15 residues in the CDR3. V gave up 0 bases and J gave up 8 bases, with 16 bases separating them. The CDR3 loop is CASSLARIGRLGYTF. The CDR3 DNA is TGTGCCAGCAGCTTAGCCCGGATAGGCAGGTTGGGCTACACCTTC.

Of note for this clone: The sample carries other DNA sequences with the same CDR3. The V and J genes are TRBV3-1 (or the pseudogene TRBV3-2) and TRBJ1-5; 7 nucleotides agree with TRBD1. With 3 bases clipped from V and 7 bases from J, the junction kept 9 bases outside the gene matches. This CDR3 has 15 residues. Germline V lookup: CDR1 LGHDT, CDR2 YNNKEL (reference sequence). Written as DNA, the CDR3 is TGTGCCAGCAGCCAGGCAGACAGGGCAGGCCAGCCCCAGCATTTT. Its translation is CASSQADRAGQPQHF.

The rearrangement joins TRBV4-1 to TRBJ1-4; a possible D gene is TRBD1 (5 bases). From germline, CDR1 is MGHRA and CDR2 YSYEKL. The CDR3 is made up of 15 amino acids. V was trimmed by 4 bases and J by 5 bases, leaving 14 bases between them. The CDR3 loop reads CASSRSGGANEKLFF. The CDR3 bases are TGCGCCAGCAGCCGTTCCGGGGGAGCGAATGAAAAACTGTTTTTT.